A selection of T cell receptor beta chains follows, all from one sample in a study of T cell clonotyping in hematopoietic cell transplantation. Using immunoSEQ multiplex PCR, the repertoire was profiled, and TCRdb retains in-frame clones only, with some absent. The data show roughly 40,000 clones, 85% seen once. The sequencing here drew on peripheral blood mononuclear cells, taken before stem cell transplant. These receptors were collected from a man aged 60 to 75 with acute myeloid leukemia. Some clones in this sample may be carry-over from other donors' samples. Both conserved end residues are trimmed from each CDR3.

V gene,CDR3 protein
TRBV9,ASSVAQGTNGYT
TRBV7-3,ASSLSGQGGTEAF
TRBV11-2,ASSHVTGDYGYT
TRBV11-2,ASSFTDRWTYEQY
TRBV6-6,ASSPGTGGEYEQY
TRBV6-5,ASSYRYTDTQY
TRBV19,ASSIGYEQY
TRBV7-7,ASSLSMGYNEQF
TRBV7-2,ASSLNRAVNSPLH
TRBV6-6,ASRPGHRTGELF
TRBV28,ASRLAEVYT
TRBV10-3,AIRGTSGGVGEQY
TRBV28,ASWTGGLYGYT
TRBV5-1,ASSLVTTGGGYGYT
TRBV5-1,ASSLAGGVGSDTQY
TRBV7-8,ASSLFSGDRGNEQY
TRBV7-2,ASSSNRGSYEQY
TRBV7-6,ASSLVLRSPLH
TRBV7-2,ASSVEQALYGYT
TRBV9,ASSIGTTRETQY
TRBV4-2,ASSQDQYEAF
TRBV5-4,ASSPLAGTNEKLF
TRBV27,ASSLPY
TRBV25-1,ASSELALGANTEAF
TRBV7-2,ASSLGTSGTYEQY
TRBV7-9,ASSRPGLAYNEQF
TRBV29-1,SAPSLQGPNYGYT
TRBV27,ASSERQGITEAF
TRBV10-3,AISGDRRVF
TRBV4-2,ASSQRPGGQNTGELF
TRBV7-9,ASSFPDDWTGRYEQY
TRBV4-2,ASSQDSGGIGTQY
TRBV28,ASRTQGGGSYEQY
TRBV6-6,ASSSGFEQY
TRBV13,ASSRQSQTGGHQPQH
TRBV27,ASSLRFGRLTHQPQH